This T cell receptor (beta chain) was captured in a study of control samples from healthy donors and cancer patients. Assay used: immunoSEQ multiplex PCR; TCRdb lists only in-frame clones, some missing. Of approximately 190,000 clones listed, 91% are singletons. Germline V gives CDR1 SQVTM, CDR2 ANQGSEA. Trimming cost V 1 base and J 6 bases, with 16 bases left between them. CDR3 length: 14 residues. Sequencing was carried out using blood. V and J are TRBV29-1 and TRBJ2-7; D is possibly TRBD1 or TRBD2 (6 bases each). This TCR was recovered from a man aged 25-45 years in good health. This CDR3 reads CSVEGSQGTAEQYF. DNA of the CDR3: TGCAGCGTTGAAGGGAGCCAGGGGACTGCCGAGCAGTACTTC.